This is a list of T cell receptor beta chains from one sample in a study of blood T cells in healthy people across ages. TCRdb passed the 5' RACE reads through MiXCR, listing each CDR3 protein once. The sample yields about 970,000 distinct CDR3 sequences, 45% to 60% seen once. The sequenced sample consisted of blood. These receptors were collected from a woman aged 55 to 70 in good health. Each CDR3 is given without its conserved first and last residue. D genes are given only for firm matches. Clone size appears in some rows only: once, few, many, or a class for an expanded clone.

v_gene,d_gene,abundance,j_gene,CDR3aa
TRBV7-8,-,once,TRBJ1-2,ASSLSGNNGYT
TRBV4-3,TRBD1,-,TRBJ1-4,ASSQRELGQGREELF
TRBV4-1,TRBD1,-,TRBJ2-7,ASSRVTGGPYEQY
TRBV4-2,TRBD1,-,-,ASSQEIPGTGGEQY
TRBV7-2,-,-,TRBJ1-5,ASSLSRKNQPRH
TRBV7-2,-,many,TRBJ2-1,ASSLRNEQF
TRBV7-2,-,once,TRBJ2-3,ASSFYTRGDTQY
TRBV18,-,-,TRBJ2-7,ASSPDSLNYEQY
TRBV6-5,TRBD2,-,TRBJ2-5,ASRGLAGREIQY
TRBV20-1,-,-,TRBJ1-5,SARKRGGGNQPQH
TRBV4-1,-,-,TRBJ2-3,ASSQATGVAASTDTQY
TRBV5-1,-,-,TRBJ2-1,ASSPLGERENEQF
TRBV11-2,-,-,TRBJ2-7,ASSLGGGGAGYESYEQY
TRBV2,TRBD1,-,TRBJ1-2,ASTGQGGYGYT
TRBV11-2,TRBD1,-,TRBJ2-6,ASSLRGTGLTGANVLT
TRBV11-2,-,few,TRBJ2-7,ASSINRDYEQY
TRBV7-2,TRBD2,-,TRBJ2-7,ASSLDPRRGSYEQY